This T cell receptor (beta chain) was recovered during a study of T-cell memory formation after mild COVID-19. The overall study: The study found TCR clusters largely donor specific. General observations from the study: Balance between CD4 and CD8 was seen in clones contracting day 15 to 85, and a CD4+ lean was seen in later expanders.

Via MiXCR, TCRdb re-called the 5' RACE reads, giving one row per CDR3 protein. The sample includes 380,000 or so distinct CDR3 sequences, over 13% of them seen just once. Notes on this clonotype: Its antigen remains unknown.

The CDR3 is 16 amino acids. The V and J ends lost 0 bases and 6 bases, in that order; junction bases with no gene match: 6. The germline V gene encodes CDR1 ENHRY and CDR2 SYGVKD. The V gene is TRBV10-3, the J gene TRBJ2-3; TRBD2 agrees at 10 bases. The TCR originated in a man younger than 35 who had mild COVID-19 (a few samples of this study predate the infection). Cell type and time point are not known. The sample consisted of PBMCs or a T cell subset sorted from them (not recorded which). CDR3 sequence reads: CAISESKLAGTDTQYF. As DNA, the CDR3 is TGTGCCATCAGTGAGTCAAAACTAGCGGGGACCGATACGCAGTATTTT.